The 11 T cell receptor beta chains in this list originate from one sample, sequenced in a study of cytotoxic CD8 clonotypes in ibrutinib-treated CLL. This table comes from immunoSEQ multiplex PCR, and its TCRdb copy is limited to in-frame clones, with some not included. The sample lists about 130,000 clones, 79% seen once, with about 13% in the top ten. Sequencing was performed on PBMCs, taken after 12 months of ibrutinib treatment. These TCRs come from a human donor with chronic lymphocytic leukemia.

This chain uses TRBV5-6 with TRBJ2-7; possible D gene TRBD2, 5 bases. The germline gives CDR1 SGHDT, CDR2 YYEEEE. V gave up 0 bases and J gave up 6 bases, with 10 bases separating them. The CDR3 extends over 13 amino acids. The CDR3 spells CASSLAASREQYF. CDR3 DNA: TGTGCCAGCAGCTTGGCGGCTAGCCGCGAGCAGTACTTC.

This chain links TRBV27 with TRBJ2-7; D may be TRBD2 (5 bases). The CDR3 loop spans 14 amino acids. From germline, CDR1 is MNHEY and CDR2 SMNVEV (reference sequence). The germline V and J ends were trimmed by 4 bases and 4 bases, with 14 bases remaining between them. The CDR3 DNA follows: TGTGCCAGCAGTTCCTCGGGTGCGGGTTACGAGCAGTACTTC. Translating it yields CASSSSGAGYEQYF.

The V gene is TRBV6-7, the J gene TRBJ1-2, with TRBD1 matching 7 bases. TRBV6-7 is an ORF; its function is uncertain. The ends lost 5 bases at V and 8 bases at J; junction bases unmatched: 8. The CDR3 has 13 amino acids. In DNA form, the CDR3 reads TGTGCCAGCAGTAGAGGGGGCCCCAGCGGCTACACCTTC. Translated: CASSRGGPSGYTF.

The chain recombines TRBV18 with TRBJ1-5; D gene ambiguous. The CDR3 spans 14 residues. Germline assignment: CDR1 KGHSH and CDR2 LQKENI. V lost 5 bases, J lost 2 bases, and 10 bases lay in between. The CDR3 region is CASSSTTGNQPQHF. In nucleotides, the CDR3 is TGTGCCAGCTCATCCACTACGGGCAATCAGCCCCAGCATTTT.

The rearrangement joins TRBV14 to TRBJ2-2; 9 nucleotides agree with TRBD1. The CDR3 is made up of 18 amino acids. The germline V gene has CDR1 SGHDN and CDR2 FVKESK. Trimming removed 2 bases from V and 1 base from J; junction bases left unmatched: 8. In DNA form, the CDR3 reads TGTGCCAGCAGCCAAATAAGGACAGGGGCGATGAACACCGGGGAGCTGTTTTTT. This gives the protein CASSQIRTGAMNTGELFF. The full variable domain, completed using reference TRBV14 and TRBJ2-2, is EAGVTQFPSHSVIEKGQTVTLRCDPISGHDNLYWYRRVMGKEIKFLLHFVKESKQDESGMPNNRFLAERTGGTYSTLKVQPAELEDSGVYFCASSQIRTGAMNTGELFFGEGSRLTVL.

The CDR3: CASRGTINYEQYF. As DNA, the CDR3 is TGTGCCAGCAGGGGGACTATTAACTACGAGCAGTACTTC. The V and J genes are TRBV4-2 and TRBJ2-7; 7 bases match TRBD2. The CDR3 loop spans 13 amino acids. Germline V CDR1 and CDR2: LGHNA, YNFKEQ. V lost 6 bases, J lost 3 bases, and 5 bases stayed unmatched.

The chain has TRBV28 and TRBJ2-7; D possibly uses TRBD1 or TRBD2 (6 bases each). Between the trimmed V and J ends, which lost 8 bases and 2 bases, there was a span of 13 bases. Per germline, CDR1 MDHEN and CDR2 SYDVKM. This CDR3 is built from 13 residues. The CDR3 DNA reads TGTGCCAGCGGCCCGGGGGCTCCCTACGAGCAGTACTTC. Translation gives CASGPGAPYEQYF.

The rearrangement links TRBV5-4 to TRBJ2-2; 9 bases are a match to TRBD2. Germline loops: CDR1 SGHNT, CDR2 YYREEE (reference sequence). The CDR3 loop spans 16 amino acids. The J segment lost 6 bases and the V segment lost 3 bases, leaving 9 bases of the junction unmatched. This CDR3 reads CASSSKTGTSPGELFF. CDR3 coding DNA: TGTGCCAGCAGCTCAAAAACCGGGACTAGCCCCGGGGAGCTGTTTTTT.

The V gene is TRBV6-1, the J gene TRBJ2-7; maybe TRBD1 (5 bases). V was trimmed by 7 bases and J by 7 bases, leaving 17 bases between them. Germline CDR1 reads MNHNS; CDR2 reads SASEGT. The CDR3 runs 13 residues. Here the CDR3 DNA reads TGTGCCAGCATGGTGTCGTCGAAGGGGGAGCAGTACTTC. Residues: CASMVSSKGEQYF.

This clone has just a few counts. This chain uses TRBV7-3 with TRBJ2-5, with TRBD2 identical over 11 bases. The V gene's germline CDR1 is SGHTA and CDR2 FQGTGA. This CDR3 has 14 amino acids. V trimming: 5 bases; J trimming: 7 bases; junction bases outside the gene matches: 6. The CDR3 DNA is TGTGCCAGCAGCACACTAGCGGGGGTTGGGACCCAGTACTTC. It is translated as CASSTLAGVGTQYF.

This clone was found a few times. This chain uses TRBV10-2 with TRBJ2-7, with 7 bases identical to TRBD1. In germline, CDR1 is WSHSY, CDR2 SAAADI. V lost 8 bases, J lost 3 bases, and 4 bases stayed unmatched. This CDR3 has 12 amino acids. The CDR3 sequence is CASGQALYEQYF. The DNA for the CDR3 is TGCGCCAGCGGACAGGCCCTCTACGAGCAGTACTTC.